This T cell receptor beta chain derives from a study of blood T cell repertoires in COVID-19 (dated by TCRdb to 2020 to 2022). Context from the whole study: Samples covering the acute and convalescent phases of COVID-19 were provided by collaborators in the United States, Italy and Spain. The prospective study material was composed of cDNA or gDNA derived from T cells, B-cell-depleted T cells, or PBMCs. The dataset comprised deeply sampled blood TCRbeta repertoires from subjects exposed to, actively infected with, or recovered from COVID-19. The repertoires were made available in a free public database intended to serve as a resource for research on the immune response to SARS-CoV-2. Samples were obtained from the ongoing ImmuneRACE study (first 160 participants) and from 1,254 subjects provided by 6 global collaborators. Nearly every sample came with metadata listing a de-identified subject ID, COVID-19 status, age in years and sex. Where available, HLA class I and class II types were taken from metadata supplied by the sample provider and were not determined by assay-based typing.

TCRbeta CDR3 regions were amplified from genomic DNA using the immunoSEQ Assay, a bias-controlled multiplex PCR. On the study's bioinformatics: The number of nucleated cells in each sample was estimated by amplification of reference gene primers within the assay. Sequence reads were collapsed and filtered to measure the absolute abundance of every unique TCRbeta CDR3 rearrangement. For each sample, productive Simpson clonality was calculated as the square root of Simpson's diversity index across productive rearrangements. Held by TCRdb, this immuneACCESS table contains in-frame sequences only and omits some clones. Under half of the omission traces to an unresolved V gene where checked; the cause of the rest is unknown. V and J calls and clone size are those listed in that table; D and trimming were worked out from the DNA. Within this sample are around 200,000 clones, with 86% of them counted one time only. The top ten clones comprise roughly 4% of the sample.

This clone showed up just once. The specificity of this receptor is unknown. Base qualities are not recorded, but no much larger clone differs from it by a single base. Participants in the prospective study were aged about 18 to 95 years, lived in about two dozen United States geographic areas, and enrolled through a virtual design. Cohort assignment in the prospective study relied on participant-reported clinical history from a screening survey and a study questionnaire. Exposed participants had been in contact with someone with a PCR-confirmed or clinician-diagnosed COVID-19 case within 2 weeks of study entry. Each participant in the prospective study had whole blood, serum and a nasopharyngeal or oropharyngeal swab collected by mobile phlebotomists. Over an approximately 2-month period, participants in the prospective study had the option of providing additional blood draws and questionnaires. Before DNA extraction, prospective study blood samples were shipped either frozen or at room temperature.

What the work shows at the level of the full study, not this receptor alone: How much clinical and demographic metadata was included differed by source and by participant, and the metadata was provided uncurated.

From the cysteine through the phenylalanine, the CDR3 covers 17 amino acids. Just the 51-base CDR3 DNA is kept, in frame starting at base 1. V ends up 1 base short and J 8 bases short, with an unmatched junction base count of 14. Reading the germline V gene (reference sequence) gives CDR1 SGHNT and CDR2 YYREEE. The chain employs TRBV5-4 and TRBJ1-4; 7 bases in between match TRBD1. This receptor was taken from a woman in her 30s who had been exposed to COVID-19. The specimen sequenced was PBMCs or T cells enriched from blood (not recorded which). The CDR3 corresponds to CASSLKLGGIKGEKLFF. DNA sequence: TGTGCCAGCAGCTTGAAACTAGGGGGCATCAAGGGGGAAAAACTGTTTTTT.